A selection of T cell receptor beta chains follows, all from one sample in a study of regulatory T cells in long-lasting Graves disease. Each CDR3 protein is one row after TCRdb ran MiXCR on the multiplex PCR reads. The profile shows 350,000 to 450,000 distinct CDR3 sequences, 10% to 15% of them singletons. This same sample was also part of a study on T cells in Graves' hyperthyroidism and ophthalmopathy.

The input for sequencing was peripheral blood mononuclear cells (PBMCs), taken at new diagnosis, from a patient treated with antithyroid drugs. The receptor set was obtained from a woman aged 18-35 years with Graves disease. Each CDR3 is given without its conserved first and last residue. Each record gives: J gene, CDR3 length, V gene, CDR3 protein.

>TRBJ1-4|13|TRBV7-6
ASSLVFRGDEKLF
>TRBJ2-1|12|TRBV7-2
ASSLRGAWNEQF
>TRBJ2-7|10|TRBV30
AWRGVAYEQY
>TRBJ2-1|11|TRBV20-1
SARTSGTAEQF
>TRBJ2-3|15|TRBV7-9
ASSYRSSGPGGDTQY
>TRBJ2-7|14|TRBV20-1
SAHPRESAVGYEQY
>TRBJ2-3|15|TRBV4-1
ASSRFGGGRNTDTQY
>TRBJ2-2|14|TRBV5-1
ASSLPLAGNTGELF
>TRBJ2-7|11|TRBV20-1
SARAYRQDEQY
>TRBJ1-1|15|TRBV9
ASSVVADPPMNTEAF
>TRBJ2-6|15|TRBV7-3
ASGPGRFWTRANVLT
>TRBJ1-1|12|TRBV3-1
ASSQGGGGTEAF